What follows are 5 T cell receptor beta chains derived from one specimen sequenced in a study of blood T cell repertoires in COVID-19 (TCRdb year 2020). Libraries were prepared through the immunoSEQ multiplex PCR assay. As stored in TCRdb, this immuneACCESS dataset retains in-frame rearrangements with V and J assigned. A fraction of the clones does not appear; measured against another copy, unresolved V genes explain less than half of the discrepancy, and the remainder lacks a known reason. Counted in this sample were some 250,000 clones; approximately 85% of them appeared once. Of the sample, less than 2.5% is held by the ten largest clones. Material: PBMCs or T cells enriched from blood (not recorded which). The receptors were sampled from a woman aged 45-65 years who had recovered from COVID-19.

In DNA, the CDR3 is TGCAGCGTTGCAAGGATTAGGGGGTTCCGGACTGAAGCTTTCTTT. Residues: CSVARIRGFRTEAFF. The J gene is TRBJ1-1, the V gene TRBV29-1; D may be TRBD1 (6 bases). The germline gives CDR1 SQVTM, CDR2 ANQGSEA. The CDR3 totals 15 residues. The V end was cut by 4 bases, the J end by 5 bases, with 20 bases between.

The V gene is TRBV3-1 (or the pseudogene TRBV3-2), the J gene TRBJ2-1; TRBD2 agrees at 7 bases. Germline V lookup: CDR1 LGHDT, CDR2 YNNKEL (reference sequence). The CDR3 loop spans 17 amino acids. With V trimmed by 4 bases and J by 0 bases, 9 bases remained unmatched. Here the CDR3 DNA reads TGTGCCAGCAGCCCAATACTAGCGACGAGCTCCTACAATGAGCAGTTCTTC. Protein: CASSPILATSSYNEQFF.

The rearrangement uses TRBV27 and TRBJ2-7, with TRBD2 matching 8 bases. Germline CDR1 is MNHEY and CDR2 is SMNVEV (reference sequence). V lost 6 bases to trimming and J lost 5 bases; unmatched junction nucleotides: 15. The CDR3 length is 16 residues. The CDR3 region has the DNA TGTGCCAGCAGACTAGACGCAAGCGGGAGTCCCGACGAGCAGTACTTC. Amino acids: CASRLDASGSPDEQYF.

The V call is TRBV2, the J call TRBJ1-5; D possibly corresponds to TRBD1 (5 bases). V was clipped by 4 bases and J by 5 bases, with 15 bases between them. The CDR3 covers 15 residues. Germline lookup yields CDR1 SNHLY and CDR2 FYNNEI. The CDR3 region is CASSAGISSYQPQHF. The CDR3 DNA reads TGTGCCAGCAGTGCAGGGATTAGTAGTTATCAGCCCCAGCATTTT. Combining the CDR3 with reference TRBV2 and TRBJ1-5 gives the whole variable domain EPEVTQTPSHQVTQMGQEVILRCVPISNHLYFYWYRQILGQKVEFLVSFYNNEISEKSEIFDDQFSVERPDGSNFTLKIRSTKLEDSAMYFCASSAGISSYQPQHFGDGTRLSIL.

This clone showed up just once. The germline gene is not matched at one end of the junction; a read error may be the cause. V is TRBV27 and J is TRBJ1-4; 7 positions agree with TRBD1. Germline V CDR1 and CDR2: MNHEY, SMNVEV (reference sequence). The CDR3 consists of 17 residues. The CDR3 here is CASSPNRQGPTNEKLFF. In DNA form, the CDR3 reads TGTGCCAGCAGTCCCAACCGACAGGGTCCAACAAATGAAAAACTGTTTTTT.